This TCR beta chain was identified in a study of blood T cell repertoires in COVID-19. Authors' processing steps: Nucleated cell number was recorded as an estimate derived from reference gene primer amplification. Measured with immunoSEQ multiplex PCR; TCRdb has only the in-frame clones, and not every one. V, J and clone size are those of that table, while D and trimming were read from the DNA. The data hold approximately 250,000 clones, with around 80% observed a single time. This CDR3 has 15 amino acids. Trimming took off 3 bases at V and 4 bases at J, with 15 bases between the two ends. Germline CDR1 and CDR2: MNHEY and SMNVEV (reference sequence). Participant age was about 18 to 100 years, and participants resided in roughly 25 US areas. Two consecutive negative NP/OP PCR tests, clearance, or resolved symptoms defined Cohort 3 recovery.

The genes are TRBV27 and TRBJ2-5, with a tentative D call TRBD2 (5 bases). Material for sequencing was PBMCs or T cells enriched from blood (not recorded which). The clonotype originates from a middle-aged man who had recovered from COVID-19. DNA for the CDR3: TGTGCCAGCAGTTTTTCACCTAGCTTATCAGAGACCCAGTACTTC. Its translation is CASSFSPSLSETQYF.